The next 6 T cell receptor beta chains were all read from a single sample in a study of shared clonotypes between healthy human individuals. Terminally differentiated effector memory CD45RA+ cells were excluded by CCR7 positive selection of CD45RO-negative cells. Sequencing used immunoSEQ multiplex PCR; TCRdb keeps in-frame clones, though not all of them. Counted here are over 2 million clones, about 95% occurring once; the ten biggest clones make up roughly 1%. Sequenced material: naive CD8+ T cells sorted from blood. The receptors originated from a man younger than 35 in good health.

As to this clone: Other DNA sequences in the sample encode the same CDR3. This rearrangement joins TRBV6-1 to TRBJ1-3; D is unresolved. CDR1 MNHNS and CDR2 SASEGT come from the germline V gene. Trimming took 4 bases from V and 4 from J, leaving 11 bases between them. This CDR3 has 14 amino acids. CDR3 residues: CASSGGSSGNTIYF. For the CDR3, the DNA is TGTGCCAGCAGTGGAGGGTCATCCGGAAACACCATATATTTT.

The CDR3 DNA sequence: TGTGCCACCAGACTAGCCGGCGCCGGGGAGCTGTTTTTT. Protein product: CATRLAGAGELFF. This chain joins TRBV27 and TRBJ2-2, with 7 nucleotides matching TRBD2. CDR1 and CDR2 (germline): MNHEY, SMNVEV (reference sequence). The CDR3 sequence is 13 residues long. The V segment lost 10 bases and the J segment 6 bases; nucleotides outside the gene matches: 8.

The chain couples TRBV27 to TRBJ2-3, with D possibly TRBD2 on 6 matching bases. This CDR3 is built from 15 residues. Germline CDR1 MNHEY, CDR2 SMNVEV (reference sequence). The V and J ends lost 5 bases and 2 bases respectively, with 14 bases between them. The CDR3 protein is CASSPRTTSTDTQYF. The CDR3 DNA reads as TGTGCCAGCAGTCCACGGACTACTTCCACAGATACGCAGTATTTT.

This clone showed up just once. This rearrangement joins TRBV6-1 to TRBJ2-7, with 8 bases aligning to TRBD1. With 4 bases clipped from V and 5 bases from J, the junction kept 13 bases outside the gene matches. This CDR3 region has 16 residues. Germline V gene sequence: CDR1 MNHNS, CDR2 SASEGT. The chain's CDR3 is CASSVTGGEGLNEQYF. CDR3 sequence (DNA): TGTGCCAGCAGTGTTACAGGGGGAGAGGGCTTAAACGAGCAGTACTTC.

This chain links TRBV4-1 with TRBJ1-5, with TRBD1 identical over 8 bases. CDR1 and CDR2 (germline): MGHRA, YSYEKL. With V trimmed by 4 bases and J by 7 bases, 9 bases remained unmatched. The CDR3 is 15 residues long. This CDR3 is CASSPGPGDRQPQHF. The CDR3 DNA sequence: TGCGCCAGCAGCCCGGGGCCCGGGGACAGGCAGCCCCAGCATTTT.

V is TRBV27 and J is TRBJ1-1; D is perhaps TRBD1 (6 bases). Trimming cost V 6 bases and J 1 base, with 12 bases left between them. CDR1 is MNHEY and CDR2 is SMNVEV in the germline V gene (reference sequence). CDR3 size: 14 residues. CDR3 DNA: TGTGCCAGCAGGCATACAGGGTCGAACACTGAAGCTTTCTTT. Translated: CASRHTGSNTEAFF.